The 17 T cell receptor beta chains reported below all come from one sample, sequenced in a study of T cells in Graves' hyperthyroidism and ophthalmopathy. Template material for amplifying TCR beta CDR3 regions consisted of RNA transcripts. The HTBI primer set served for first-round RT-PCR of the TCR CDR3. TCRdb ran MiXCR on the multiplex PCR reads and lists one entry per CDR3 protein. The sample includes 160,000 or so distinct CDR3 sequences, 9.4% of them seen just once. The sequenced material came from blood. These receptors were collected from a woman aged 18-29 years with Graves' hyperthyroidism that later progressed to Graves' ophthalmopathy.

There are many counts of this clonotype. J is TRBJ1-5 and V is TRBV2, with TRBD1 as a possible D gene (6 bases). Germline-derived CDR1 and CDR2 are SNHLY and FYNNEI. The CDR3 contains 17 residues. V lost 6 bases, J lost 0 bases, and 18 bases lay in between. The CDR3 nucleotides read TGTGCCAGCAGCCAACACACAGGGTCAGGTAGCAATCAGCCCCAGCATTTT. This translates into CASSQHTGSGSNQPQHF.

This clonotype was seen repeatedly, ten times or more. The rearrangement links TRBV18 to TRBJ2-7, with TRBD1 matching 7 bases. Germline assignment: CDR1 KGHSH and CDR2 LQKENI. This CDR3 spans 18 amino acids. V shed 2 bases and J 1 base; nucleotides not matched to a gene: 14. CDR3 sequence (DNA): TGTGCCAGCTCACCATTCCCCCCCCCTCGGACAGGTTCCTACGAGCAGTACTTC. Amino acid sequence: CASSPFPPPRTGSYEQYF.

This clonotype has at least ten counts. CDR3 nucleotide sequence: TGTGCCAGCCGGACGGGAAAACGGTTGGGTCAGAGGATGAGCACCGGGGAGCTGTTTTTT. This gives the protein CASRTGKRLGQRMSTGELFF. This sequence joins TRBV12-3 or TRBV12-4 and TRBJ2-2; tentative D call: TRBD2 (5 bases). Trimming shortened V by 8 bases and J by 4 bases, and 32 bases separated the two germline ends. This CDR3 spans 20 amino acids.

This clonotype was detected a few times. This chain uses TRBV5-1 with TRBJ1-2; no reliable D call. Germline CDR1 SGHRS, CDR2 YFSETQ. V dropped 2 bases and J dropped 8 bases, with 13 bases sitting between them. This CDR3 region has 13 residues. The CDR3 sequence: CASSFVDGRGYTF. DNA for the CDR3: TGCGCCAGCAGCTTTGTGGACGGTAGAGGCTACACCTTC. The variable domain in full, with the rest retrieved from reference TRBV5-1 and TRBJ1-2, is KAGVTQTPRYLIKTRGQQVTLSCSPISGHRSVSWYQQTPGQGLQFLFEYFSETQRNKGNFPGRFSGRQFSNSRSEMNVSTLELGDSALYLCASSFVDGRGYTFGSGTRLTVV.

This clonotype showed up just a few times. The gene calls are TRBV14 and TRBJ2-7; D gene uncertain. The V gene's germline CDR1 is SGHDN and CDR2 FVKESK. The V and J ends lost 0 bases and 9 bases respectively, with 12 bases between them. The length of the CDR3 is 13 residues. CDR3 in DNA: TGTGCCAGCAGCCAAGATATAAGGGTCGGGCAGTACTTC. Protein: CASSQDIRVGQYF.

This clonotype was found many times. The V gene is TRBV6-1, the J gene TRBJ2-3; TRBD2 might be the D (5 bases). The length of the CDR3 is 17 residues. Trimming stripped 6 bases from V and 0 bases from J, with 19 bases between. CDR1 and CDR2 from the germline V gene are MNHNS and SASEGT. The chain's CDR3 is CASSPYTSTSSTDTQYF. CDR3 sequence (DNA): TGTGCCAGCAGCCCCTATACTAGTACATCTAGCACAGATACGCAGTATTTT.

The CDR3 region is CASSAQGPYGYTF. CDR3 DNA sequence: TGTGCCAGCAGCGCTCAGGGGCCGTATGGCTACACCTTC. J is TRBJ1-2 and V is TRBV9, with D tentatively TRBD1 (6 bases). V lost 3 bases to trimming and J lost 5 bases, with 11 bases between them. CDR3 length: 13 amino acids. Germline-derived CDR1 and CDR2 are SGDLS and YYNGEE.

This clonotype was observed many times. The chain combines TRBV20-1 with TRBJ2-3; D possibly matches TRBD1 or TRBD2 (5 bases each). Germline CDR1 and CDR2: DFQATT and SNEGSKA (reference sequence). The CDR3 covers 15 residues. Between the trimmed V and J ends, which lost 5 bases and 2 bases, there was a span of 17 bases. The CDR3 loop reads CSARGRAHYTDTQYF. The DNA of the CDR3 is TGCAGTGCTCGGGGACGGGCTCATTACACAGATACGCAGTATTTT.

This clonotype has ten or more counts. The genes are TRBV12-5 and TRBJ2-7; D ambiguous. The CDR3 is made up of 11 amino acids. Germline V gene sequence: CDR1 LGHNT, CDR2 FRNRAP. With 5 bases removed from V and 7 bases from J, the gap between germline ends came to 9 bases. CDR3 amino acids: CASGTGREQYF. Written as DNA, the CDR3 is TGTGCTAGTGGTACCGGTAGGGAGCAGTACTTC. The full variable domain, its missing parts supplied by reference TRBV12-5 and TRBJ2-7, is DARVTQTPRHKVTEMGQEVTMRCQPILGHNTVFWYRQTMMQGLELLAYFRNRAPLDDSGMPKDRFSAEMPDATLATLKIQPSEPRDSAVYFCASGTGREQYFGPGTRLTVT.

This clonotype was seen repeatedly, ten times or more. V usage is TRBV2 and J usage is TRBJ2-2, with TRBD2 as a possible D gene (6 bases). This CDR3 is 14 amino acids long. The V end lost 6 bases, the J end lost 1 base, and 9 bases lay between the germline ends. CDR1 and CDR2 (germline): SNHLY, FYNNEI. CDR3: CASRPGENTGELFF. The CDR3 nucleotides read TGTGCCAGCAGGCCGGGAGAGAACACCGGGGAGCTGTTTTTT.

This chain links TRBV7-8 with TRBJ1-2; possibly TRBD1 for D (5 bases). Per germline, CDR1 SGHVS and CDR2 FQNEAQ. This CDR3 is 14 amino acids long. Trimming pared 5 bases from V and 4 bases from J, leaving 14 bases between. CDR3: CASSPSREGYGYTF. The CDR3 coding sequence is TGTGCCAGCAGCCCGAGCAGGGAGGGCTATGGCTACACCTTC.

This clonotype was seen at least ten times. V and J are TRBV7-3 and TRBJ2-1; TRBD2 aligns across 15 bases. Unmatched junction bases numbered 1, after V lost 2 bases and J lost 2 bases. The length of the CDR3 is 17 residues. CDR1 and CDR2 from the germline V gene are SGHTA and FQGTGA. CDR3 nucleotide sequence: TGTGCCAGCAGCTTACGGACTAGCGGGAGGGCCTACAATGAGCAGTTCTTC. This sequence encodes CASSLRTSGRAYNEQFF.

This clonotype showed up many times. The V call is TRBV25-1, the J call TRBJ2-6; D remains unclear. The CDR3 totals 15 residues. Germline V gene lookup returns CDR1 MGHDK and CDR2 SYGVNS. Trimming pared 3 bases from V and 0 bases from J, leaving 6 bases between. The CDR3 DNA follows: TGTGCCAGCAGTGACGGAAACTCTGGGGCCAACGTCCTGACTTTC. Its translation is CASSDGNSGANVLTF.

This clonotype has more than one count but fewer than ten. The gene calls are TRBV29-1 and TRBJ2-5, with D possibly matching TRBD1 (6 bases). This CDR3 is 14 amino acids long. CDR1 SQVTM and CDR2 ANQGSEA come from the germline V gene. Trimming cost V 7 bases and J 0 bases, with 15 bases left between them. The CDR3 nucleotides are TGCAGCGCCGGCCGGGACAAGTACCAAGAGACCCAGTACTTC. Translation: CSAGRDKYQETQYF.

This clonotype was counted many times. J is TRBJ1-1 and V is TRBV5-6; D call uncertain. Per the germline V gene, CDR1 is SGHDT and CDR2 is YYEEEE. Trimming shortened V by 0 bases and J by 4 bases, and 13 bases separated the two germline ends. The CDR3 contains 15 residues. CDR3 region: CASSLGGLVSTEAFF. CDR3 DNA sequence: TGTGCCAGCAGCTTGGGTGGGTTGGTTAGCACTGAAGCTTTCTTT.

There are many counts of this clonotype. The chain carries TRBV5-1 and TRBJ2-1; the D call may be TRBD1 or TRBD2 (5 bases each). CDR1 is SGHRS, CDR2 YFSETQ, per germline. The length of the CDR3 is 16 residues. Trimming removed 0 bases from V and 4 bases from J, with 14 bases in between. CDR3 bases: TGCGCCAGCAGCTTGGGCCAGGGACCCCCTTACAATGAGCAGTTCTTC. This gives the protein CASSLGQGPPYNEQFF.

The V call is TRBV20-1, the J call TRBJ2-4, with 7 bases lining up with TRBD2. Trimming at V came to 0 bases and at J to 5 bases, leaving 7 bases not matched to a gene. CDR1 DFQATT and CDR2 SNEGSKA come from the germline V gene (reference sequence). The CDR3 is 15 amino acids. CDR3 nucleotides: TGCAGTGCTAGAGACCGGGACTATCAACAAAACATTCAGTACTTC. Translation gives CSARDRDYQQNIQYF.